Reported below is one T cell receptor beta chain. This sample was included in a study of shared clonotypes between healthy human individuals. Profiled with immunoSEQ multiplex PCR; TCRdb holds only in-frame clones, not every one. Of 850,000 to 1,200,000 clones in the sample, 75% were seen once. The TCR comes from a man between 18 and 29 years old in good health. The sequencing input was memory CD4+ T cells sorted from blood. Subset denoted: CD45RA-negative fraction.

CDR3 nucleotides: TGCGCCAGCAGCGGAACCTACCAGGGGGCCGGGGAGACCCAGTACTTC. Encoded protein: CASSGTYQGAGETQYF. This rearrangement joins TRBV5-1 to TRBJ2-5, with 8 bases fitting TRBD1. CDR1 SGHRS and CDR2 YFSETQ come from the germline V gene. V shed 4 bases and J 5 bases; nucleotides not matched to a gene: 13. The CDR3 consists of 16 residues.